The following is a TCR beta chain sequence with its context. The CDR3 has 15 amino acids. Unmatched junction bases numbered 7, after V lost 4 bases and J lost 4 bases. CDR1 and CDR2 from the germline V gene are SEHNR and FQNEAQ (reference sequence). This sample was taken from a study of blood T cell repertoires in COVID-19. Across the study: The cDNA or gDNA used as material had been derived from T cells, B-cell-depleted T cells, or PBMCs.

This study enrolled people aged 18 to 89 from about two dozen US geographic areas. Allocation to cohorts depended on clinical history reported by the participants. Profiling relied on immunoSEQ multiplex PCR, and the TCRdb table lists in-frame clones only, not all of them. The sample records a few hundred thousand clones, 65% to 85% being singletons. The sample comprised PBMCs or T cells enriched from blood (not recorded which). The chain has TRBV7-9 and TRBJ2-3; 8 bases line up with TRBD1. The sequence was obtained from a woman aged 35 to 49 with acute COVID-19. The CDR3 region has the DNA TGTGCCAGCAGCTATGGACAGGGCCGGGCAGATACGCAGTATTTT. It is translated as CASSYGQGRADTQYF.